This T cell receptor beta chain stems from a study of cytomegalovirus exposure and HLA in healthy donors. Whole-study context: From about 179 million T cells, an earlier analysis saw approximately 120 million unique TCR beta sequences.

PCR amplification relied on 60 Vbeta primers (plus 13 Jbeta primers). Sequencing was performed with immunoSEQ multiplex PCR; in TCRdb, only in-frame clones are kept and a portion is missing. The table lists approximately 150,000 clones, under 70% of them singletons. V lost 6 bases to trimming and J lost 4 bases; unmatched junction nucleotides: 6. This CDR3 has 16 residues. CDR1 MNHNY and CDR2 SVGAGI come from the germline V gene (reference sequence). This clone occurred a few times. The source material was PBMCs. The chain combines TRBV6-6 with TRBJ2-1; TRBD2 matches 13 bases. The TCR sequence derives from a woman under 40 in good health and CMV-seropositive. The CDR3 here is CASREGTSGIYNEQFF. DNA for the CDR3: TGTGCCAGCAGGGAGGGGACTAGCGGGATTTACAATGAGCAGTTCTTC.